The 26 T cell receptor beta chains given below trace back to one sample, sequenced in a study of T cells in Graves' hyperthyroidism and ophthalmopathy. RNA transcripts served as the template for amplifying TCR beta CDR3 regions. Researchers ran a first-round RT-PCR on the TCR CDR3 using the HTBI primer set. TCRdb ran MiXCR on the multiplex PCR reads and lists one entry per CDR3 protein. The sample shows about 250,000 distinct CDR3 sequences, approximately 24% of them seen only once. The material sequenced was blood. These receptor sequences come from a middle-aged woman with Graves' ophthalmopathy.

This clonotype was counted at least ten times. The rearrangement uses TRBV7-8 and TRBJ2-2; no clear D gene. The germline gives CDR1 SGHVS, CDR2 FQNEAQ. With 4 bases removed from V and 2 bases from J, the gap between germline ends came to 8 bases. The CDR3 consists of 14 residues. The CDR3 protein is CASSSTSNTGELFF. CDR3 bases: TGTGCCAGCAGCTCGACAAGTAACACCGGGGAGCTGTTTTTT.

This clonotype was recorded many times. The chain uses TRBV9 and TRBJ2-5, with TRBD2 as a possible D gene (6 bases). With 3 bases removed from V and 2 bases from J, the gap between germline ends came to 14 bases. The CDR3 is made up of 15 amino acids. Germline assignment: CDR1 SGDLS and CDR2 YYNGEE. The CDR3 DNA reads as TGTGCCAGCAGCGCGATGGGACTGCCACAAGAGACCCAGTACTTC. Encoded protein: CASSAMGLPQETQYF.

This sequence joins TRBV27 and TRBJ1-1; D gene ambiguous. From germline, CDR1 is MNHEY and CDR2 SMNVEV (reference sequence). The CDR3 length is 16 residues. V dropped 6 bases and J dropped 3 bases, with 20 bases sitting between them. CDR3 loop: CASRKRSRPSDTEAFF. CDR3 nucleotide sequence: TGTGCCAGCAGAAAAAGGAGCCGACCGTCGGACACTGAAGCTTTCTTT.

This clonotype was recorded many times. The chain couples TRBV7-8 to TRBJ1-1; 7 nucleotides line up with TRBD1. Germline V CDR1 and CDR2: SGHVS, FQNEAQ. There are 14 residues in the CDR3. J was trimmed by 7 bases and V by 1 base; bases with no gene match: 6. The CDR3 reads CASSLGVRGGEAFF. CDR3 coding DNA: TGTGCCAGCAGCTTAGGGGTCAGGGGGGGTGAAGCTTTCTTT.

This clonotype has at least ten counts. The chain carries TRBV7-9 and TRBJ1-2; TRBD1 matches at 9 bases. CDR3 length equals 16 residues. CDR1 is SEHNR, CDR2 FQNEAQ, per germline (reference sequence). V gave up 2 bases and J gave up 3 bases; unmatched junction bases: 7. Here the CDR3 reads CASSLRAGTGYYGYTF. The CDR3 DNA reads TGTGCCAGCAGCTTACGGGCCGGGACAGGGTACTATGGCTACACCTTC.

V is TRBV19 and J is TRBJ1-5; tentative D call: TRBD1 (5 bases). CDR1 is LNHDA, CDR2 SQIVND, per germline (reference sequence). Trimming shortened V by 4 bases and J by 6 bases, and 10 bases separated the two germline ends. This CDR3 is 13 amino acids long. CDR3 nucleotide sequence: TGTGCCAGTAGTAGGTCAGGGCCTCAGCCCCAGCATTTT. This encodes CASSRSGPQPQHF.

This sequence joins TRBV6-1 and TRBJ2-3, with D perhaps TRBD2 (6 bases). Germline V gene lookup returns CDR1 MNHNS and CDR2 SASEGT. V shed 8 bases and J shed 4 bases, with 19 bases lying between them. The CDR3 consists of 15 residues. In nucleotides, the CDR3 is TGTGCCAGCTCCCCCGACGGGCGGGAAGCAGATACGCAGTATTTT. This gives the protein CASSPDGREADTQYF.

This clonotype was detected only once. The rearrangement joins TRBV6-5 to TRBJ1-1; D ambiguous. Germline-derived CDR1 and CDR2 are MNHEY and SVGAGI. Trimming shortened V by 4 bases and J by 3 bases, and 12 bases separated the two germline ends. The CDR3 has 14 amino acids. This CDR3 is CASSSRYLDTEAFF. The CDR3 region has the DNA TGTGCCAGCAGTTCAAGATATCTGGACACTGAAGCTTTCTTT.

This clonotype was found once. The chain couples TRBV15 to TRBJ2-5; the D is unclear. The germline V and J ends were trimmed by 0 bases and 5 bases, with 7 bases remaining between them. The germline CDR1 and CDR2 sequences are LNHNV and YYDKDF (reference sequence). CDR3 size: 13 residues. CDR3 protein: CATSRDLRETQYF. The CDR3 DNA is TGTGCCACCAGCAGAGATCTGAGGGAGACCCAGTACTTC.

This clonotype was seen many times. The chain is built from TRBV25-1 and TRBJ2-2, with 7 bases aligning to TRBD1. This CDR3 region has 15 residues. The J segment lost 1 base and the V segment lost 6 bases, leaving 5 bases of the junction unmatched. The germline CDR1 and CDR2 sequences are MGHDK and SYGVNS. The CDR3 loop is CASRPGTENTGELFF. CDR3 DNA sequence: TGTGCCAGCAGACCCGGGACAGAGAACACCGGGGAGCTGTTTTTT.

This clonotype was picked up many times. A junction boundary mismatches the germline segment, possibly from a read error. The chain recombines TRBV7-7 with TRBJ2-5; TRBD1 is a possible D gene (5 bases). CDR1 SSHAT and CDR2 FNYEAQ come from the germline V gene (reference sequence). The CDR3 length is 14 residues. This chain's CDR3 is CASSPGFVWETQYF. Here the CDR3 DNA reads TGTGCTAGCAGCCCAGGGTTCGTATGGGAGACCCAGTACTTC.

The CDR3 DNA sequence: TGTGCCAGCAGTGTGGGGGGTGGAGGCAATCAGCCCCAGCATTTT. Its protein product is CASSVGGGGNQPQHF. This chain uses TRBV2 with TRBJ1-5; weak D call: TRBD1 (5 bases). Germline CDR1 and CDR2: SNHLY and FYNNEI. The V end was cut by 4 bases, the J end by 2 bases, with 12 bases between. The CDR3 is 15 amino acids.

The chain links TRBV5-5 to TRBJ1-2, with D hard to call. V lost 2 bases, J lost 4 bases, and 9 bases lay in between. There are 13 residues in the CDR3. CDR1 SGHKS and CDR2 YYEKEE come from the germline V gene (reference sequence). The DNA of the CDR3 is TGTGCCAGCAGCTTTCAGGAGGCCTATGGCTACACCTTC. Translation: CASSFQEAYGYTF.

This clonotype was counted many times. The V call is TRBV11-2, the J call TRBJ2-3; no reliable D call. The germline V gene has CDR1 SGHAT and CDR2 FQNNGV. The CDR3 spans 12 residues. V was cut by 3 bases and J by 0 bases, with 1 base left in between. The CDR3 coding sequence is TGTGCCAGCAGCTTGAGCACAGATACGCAGTATTTT. Amino acid sequence: CASSLSTDTQYF.

This clonotype appeared a single time. This chain links TRBV19 with TRBJ2-7; 7 positions agree with TRBD1. CDR3 size: 14 residues. The V segment lost 4 bases and the J segment 3 bases; nucleotides outside the gene matches: 6. The germline V gene has CDR1 LNHDA and CDR2 SQIVND (reference sequence). CDR3 DNA: TGTGCCAGTAGTAGGGGACAGCTAGACTACGAGCAGTACTTC. Protein: CASSRGQLDYEQYF.

This clonotype showed up many times. The chain couples TRBV12-3 or TRBV12-4 to TRBJ1-6; 7 bases align to TRBD1. CDR3 length equals 17 residues. V lost 5 bases and J lost 4; bases outside the gene matches: 11. The CDR3 region is CASSPTGERGYNSPLHF. The CDR3, as DNA: TGTGCCAGCAGTCCTACAGGGGAGCGGGGTTATAATTCACCCCTCCACTTT.

The CDR3: CASSLAGYGNTIYF. In nucleotides, the CDR3 is TGTGCCAGCAGTTTAGCAGGCTACGGAAACACCATATATTTT. The chain is built from TRBV27 and TRBJ1-3, with no clear D. V gave up 2 bases and J gave up 4 bases, with 9 bases separating them. Germline CDR1 is MNHEY and CDR2 is SMNVEV (reference sequence). This CDR3 contains 14 residues.

The table lists this clonotype with many counts. The chain employs TRBV24-1 and TRBJ1-2; weak D call: TRBD1 (5 bases). The CDR3 extends over 12 amino acids. Germline CDR1 KGHDR, CDR2 SFDVKD. Trimming cost V 3 bases and J 10 bases, with 11 bases left between them. The CDR3 protein is CATSDPRAVYTF. The CDR3 nucleotides read TGTGCCACCAGTGATCCCAGGGCAGTCTACACCTTC.

V is TRBV12-3 or TRBV12-4 and J is TRBJ1-5; possibly TRBD1 for D (5 bases). V dropped 6 bases and J dropped 2 bases, with 11 bases sitting between them. The CDR3 sequence is 14 residues long. CDR3 nucleotide sequence: TGTGCCAGCAGCTATGGACATGGCAATCAGCCCCAGCATTTT. Translating gives CASSYGHGNQPQHF.

This clonotype was recorded many times. The rearrangement uses TRBV28 and TRBJ1-5; D is undetermined. The CDR3 totals 12 residues. CDR1 MDHEN and CDR2 SYDVKM come from the germline V gene. V was shortened by 8 bases and J by 11 bases, with 16 bases between the two germline ends. The CDR3 region has the DNA TGTGCCAGCGCCCTCGAAGGTCGAGCCCAGCATTTT. Translating gives CASALEGRAQHF.

The chain joins TRBV7-9 to TRBJ1-2; maybe TRBD1 (5 bases). The CDR3 consists of 15 residues. Trimming removed 5 bases from V and 2 bases from J, with 15 bases in between. Germline V gene sequence: CDR1 SEHNR, CDR2 FQNEAQ (reference sequence). The CDR3 sequence: CASSPPGIVNYGYTF. The CDR3 DNA follows: TGTGCCAGCAGCCCGCCAGGGATCGTGAACTATGGCTACACCTTC. The full variable domain, with the rest looked up from reference TRBV7-9 and TRBJ1-2, is DTGVSQNPRHKITKRGQNVTFRCDPISEHNRLYWYRQTLGQGPEFLTYFQNEAQLEKSRLLSDRFSAERPKGSFSTLEIQRTEQGDSAMYLCASSPPGIVNYGYTFGSGTRLTVV.

This clonotype was seen ten or more times. This chain uses TRBV7-2 with TRBJ1-1; D is unresolved. Germline CDR1 SGHTA, CDR2 FQGNSA. This CDR3 is 15 amino acids long. Between the trimmed V and J ends, which lost 6 bases and 4 bases, there was a span of 18 bases. The CDR3 spells CASRPRAGKGTEAFF. CDR3 bases: TGTGCCAGCAGGCCGCGTGCCGGGAAGGGCACTGAAGCTTTCTTT.

The chain couples TRBV5-6 to TRBJ2-7, with D perhaps matching TRBD1 (6 bases). The CDR3 sequence is 14 residues long. Germline assignment: CDR1 SGHDT and CDR2 YYEEEE. The V end lost 2 bases, the J end lost 3 bases, and 12 bases lay between the germline ends. In nucleotides, the CDR3 is TGTGCCAGCAGCTTCAACAGGGTTAACTACGAGCAGTACTTC. Translating gives CASSFNRVNYEQYF.

This clonotype has ten or more counts. The chain recombines TRBV10-2 with TRBJ2-6, with 7 bases lining up with TRBD1. CDR1 is WSHSY, CDR2 SAAADI, per germline. The CDR3 has 15 residues. V lost 10 bases and J lost 0; bases outside the gene matches: 6. DNA for the CDR3: TGCGCCATCAGGGGGAATAGCTCTGGGGCCAACGTCCTGACTTTC. This sequence encodes CAIRGNSSGANVLTF.

This clonotype showed up many times. The gene calls are TRBV30 and TRBJ2-4; a possible D gene is TRBD2 (6 bases). Trimming removed 2 bases from V and 8 bases from J, with 7 bases in between. The CDR3 covers 11 residues. CDR1 and CDR2 from the germline V gene are GTSNPN and SVGIG (reference sequence). The CDR3 DNA reads TGTGCCTGGAGTCCGGGGGACATTCAGTACTTC. Its translation: CAWSPGDIQYF.

The V and J genes are TRBV12-3 or TRBV12-4 and TRBJ1-3, with TRBD1 as a possible D gene (5 bases). The CDR3 sequence is 13 residues long. V lost 10 bases and J lost 2, with 12 bases in between. The CDR3: CATTRDAGNTIYF. The CDR3 DNA reads as TGTGCCACGACGCGGGACGCTGGAAACACCATATATTTT.